These 25 T cell receptor beta chains came from one sample sequenced in a study of vaccination effects on CD4 cells after COVID-19. The repertoire was sequenced with immunoSEQ multiplex PCR; TCRdb's copy has only in-frame clones and lacks some. The sample yields 70,000 to 95,000 clones, about three quarters seen once. Antigen-specific CD4+ T cells expanded by the ViraFEST assay with viral peptide pools were then sequenced. Isolation of CD4+ T cells took place after approximately 10 days of culture. Every participant took two doses of the BNT162b2 or mRNA-1273 vaccine. Their antigens are not known. This sample comprised CD4+ T cells from PBMCs cultured with HCoV-OC43 spike peptides, obtained after COVID-19 vaccination. Subset indicated: HCoV-OC43 spike overlapping peptide pool stimulation. Source of these receptors: a human donor who received a COVID-19 vaccine.

J is TRBJ1-1 and V is TRBV3-1 (or the pseudogene TRBV3-2); D not resolved. Germline loops: CDR1 LGHDT, CDR2 YNNKEL (reference sequence). With 1 base removed from V and 1 base from J, the gap between germline ends came to 10 bases. The CDR3 runs to 15 residues. CDR3 region: CASSQGLRANTEAFF. In DNA form, the CDR3 reads TGTGCCAGCAGCCAAGGTTTAAGAGCGAACACTGAAGCTTTCTTT.

In its sample, this clone was seen once. The chain links TRBV2 to TRBJ1-2; the D is unclear. CDR1 and CDR2 from the germline V gene are SNHLY and FYNNEI. The V and J ends lost 7 bases and 2 bases respectively, with 17 bases between them. This CDR3 has 15 amino acids. In DNA, the CDR3 is TGTGCCAGCAATCTGCCGGGCTCCGGGAACTATGGCTACACCTTC. Translation: CASNLPGSGNYGYTF.

The rearrangement uses TRBV5-1 and TRBJ1-3; 7 bases line up with TRBD1. This CDR3 is built from 17 residues. Germline V gene lookup returns CDR1 SGHRS and CDR2 YFSETQ. The J segment lost 0 bases and the V segment lost 4 bases, leaving 10 bases of the junction unmatched. CDR3 nucleotide sequence: TGCGCCAGCAGCGAGGGAACAGGGGCAAGCTCTGGAAACACCATATATTTT. Its translation: CASSEGTGASSGNTIYF.

This clone was detected a few times. This chain connects TRBV9 to TRBJ1-2, with D perhaps matching TRBD1 (5 bases). The CDR3 contains 13 residues. Between the trimmed V and J ends, which lost 1 base and 3 bases, there was a span of 7 bases. The V gene's germline CDR1 is SGDLS and CDR2 YYNGEE. For the CDR3, the DNA is TGTGCCAGCAGCGTATTAGGGGACTATGGCTACACCTTC. Its translation is CASSVLGDYGYTF.

V is TRBV28 and J is TRBJ1-1; D is unclear. Trimming took 6 bases from V and 1 from J, leaving 6 bases between them. The length of the CDR3 is 12 residues. Germline loops: CDR1 MDHEN, CDR2 SYDVKM. The CDR3 DNA follows: TGTGCCAGCAGGGTTGAGAACACTGAAGCTTTCTTT. Its protein product is CASRVENTEAFF.

The V and J genes are TRBV9 and TRBJ2-2; 11 bases are a match to TRBD2. Trimming at V came to 0 bases and at J to 7 bases, leaving 11 bases not matched to a gene. CDR1 and CDR2 (germline): SGDLS, YYNGEE. This CDR3 has 18 amino acids. CDR3 nucleotides: TGTGCCAGCAGCGTAGATGTGCTAGCGGGGGGCCGTCGCGGGGAGCTGTTTTTT. Protein: CASSVDVLAGGRRGELFF.

The genes are TRBV7-2 and TRBJ1-2; D is unresolved. Germline V gene lookup returns CDR1 SGHTA and CDR2 FQGNSA. The CDR3 contains 13 residues. The germline V and J ends were trimmed by 5 bases and 2 bases, with 9 bases remaining between them. The CDR3 region is CASSHPGNYGYTF. In DNA, the CDR3 is TGTGCCAGCAGCCACCCGGGAAACTATGGCTACACCTTC. The whole variable domain, remainder taken from reference TRBV7-2 and TRBJ1-2, is GAGVSQSPSNKVTEKGKDVELRCDPISGHTALYWYRQSLGQGLEFLIYFQGNSAPDKSGLPSDRFSAERTGGSVSTLTIQRTQQEDSAVYLCASSHPGNYGYTFGSGTRLTVV.

The gene calls are TRBV29-1 and TRBJ1-4; no reliable D call. The CDR3 is made up of 16 amino acids. CDR1 SQVTM and CDR2 ANQGSEA come from the germline V gene. Trimming left V 1 base short and J 8 bases short, with 20 bases between. Here the CDR3 DNA reads TGCAGCGTTGAAGGCGGGGTCAATGACCTTGGGGAAAAACTGTTTTTT. Residues: CSVEGGVNDLGEKLFF.

V and J are TRBV29-1 and TRBJ2-1; D possibly corresponds to TRBD2 (6 bases). Trimming removed 1 base from V and 4 bases from J, with 20 bases in between. CDR1 and CDR2 from the germline V gene are SQVTM and ANQGSEA. The length of the CDR3 is 17 residues. The CDR3 reads CSVEAALGLQLYNEQFF. The CDR3 DNA reads as TGCAGCGTTGAAGCGGCTTTGGGACTCCAACTTTACAATGAGCAGTTCTTC.

This clone rates as medium-sized. The rearrangement links TRBV11-2 to TRBJ2-7; D is ambiguous. The V gene lost 2 bases and the J gene lost 3 bases, with 8 bases spanning the gap. This CDR3 region has 13 residues. Looked up from germline, CDR1 is SGHAT and CDR2 is FQNNGV. CDR3 DNA sequence: TGTGCCAGCAGCTTAAAGGGCAGCTACGAGCAGTACGTC. Residues: CASSLKGSYEQYV.

This clone has only one observation. This chain uses TRBV28 with TRBJ1-2; 7 bases align to TRBD1. The CDR3 runs 14 residues. Germline CDR1 MDHEN, CDR2 SYDVKM. Trimming at V came to 4 bases and at J to 5 bases, leaving 7 bases not matched to a gene. The CDR3 DNA sequence: TGTGCCAGCAGTTCGAGCGGACAGGCGTATGGCTACACCTTC. Translating gives CASSSSGQAYGYTF.

This clone was seen a handful of times. V gene TRBV15 combines with J gene TRBJ1-5, with 7 bases matching TRBD1. V lost 3 bases, J lost 8 bases, and 7 bases stayed unmatched. The CDR3 spans 14 residues. Germline CDR1 reads LNHNV; CDR2 reads YYDKDF (reference sequence). The DNA of the CDR3 is TGTGCCACCAGCAGTCGACAGGGTCTTGAGCCCCAGCATTTT. Translation gives CATSSRQGLEPQHF.

The CDR3: CATSRGNSGGNEQYV. As DNA, the CDR3 is TGTGCCACCAGCAGAGGGAATAGCGGGGGTAACGAGCAGTACGTC. This rearrangement joins TRBV15 to TRBJ2-7; 9 bases agree with TRBD2. The CDR3 length is 15 residues. The germline V gene encodes CDR1 LNHNV and CDR2 YYDKDF (reference sequence). Germline trimming cut 1 base from V and 5 bases from J; bases unmatched to any gene: 6.

The V and J genes are TRBV18 and TRBJ2-5, with 9 bases that match TRBD1. The J segment lost 4 bases and the V segment lost 3 bases, leaving 3 bases of the junction unmatched. Germline V CDR1 and CDR2: KGHSH, LQKENI. CDR3 length: 14 residues. The CDR3 sequence: CASSPQGQGETQYF. DNA for the CDR3: TGTGCCAGCTCACCTCAGGGACAGGGAGAGACCCAGTACTTC.

The gene calls are TRBV7-2 and TRBJ1-6; no reliable D call. The CDR3 has 18 amino acids. Germline-derived CDR1 and CDR2 are SGHTA and FQGNSA. V was cut by 1 base and J by 7 bases, with 20 bases left in between. CDR3 DNA sequence: TGTGCCAGCAGCTTAGTCCCCGGGCCCCTACTCCCCAATTCACCCCTCCACTTT. It translates to CASSLVPGPLLPNSPLHF.

The chain joins TRBV19 to TRBJ2-5; no reliable D call. The CDR3 is 12 amino acids. Germline assignment: CDR1 LNHDA and CDR2 SQIVND (reference sequence). Trimming took off 2 bases at V and 0 bases at J, with 1 base between the two ends. This CDR3 is CASSIHQETQYF. CDR3 coding DNA: TGTGCCAGTAGTATACACCAAGAGACCCAGTACTTC.

The genes are TRBV11-3 and TRBJ2-5; D remains ambiguous. This CDR3 spans 13 amino acids. CDR1 and CDR2 from the germline V gene are SGHNT and YENEEA. V dropped 1 base and J dropped 3 bases, with 6 bases sitting between them. The CDR3 is CASSLVSEETQYF. In DNA, the CDR3 is TGTGCCAGCAGCTTAGTTTCCGAAGAGACCCAGTACTTC. Using reference TRBV11-3 and TRBJ2-5 for the parts outside the CDR3, the full variable domain is EAGVVQSPRYKIIEKKQPVAFWCNPISGHNTLYWYLQNLGQGPELLIRYENEEAVDDSQLPKDRFSAERLKGVDSTLKIQPAELGDSAVYLCASSLVSEETQYFGPGTRLLVL.

This clone appeared a single time. The J gene is TRBJ1-3, the V gene TRBV5-4; D ambiguous. Per germline, CDR1 SGHNT and CDR2 YYREEE (reference sequence). Trimming shortened V by 4 bases and J by 1 base, and 9 bases separated the two germline ends. The CDR3 has 14 amino acids. DNA of the CDR3: TGTGCCAGCAGCCGTGAGGGATCTGGAAACACCATATATTTT. It translates to CASSREGSGNTIYF.

This sequence joins TRBV20-1 and TRBJ1-2, with a tentative D call TRBD1 (6 bases). Per germline, CDR1 DFQATT and CDR2 SNEGSKA (reference sequence). This CDR3 has 14 residues. The V gene lost 3 bases and the J gene lost 0 bases, with 11 bases spanning the gap. CDR3 coding DNA: TGCAGTGCTAGTCGGGGGGCGACTAACTATGGCTACACCTTC. Amino acid sequence: CSASRGATNYGYTF.

This chain connects TRBV29-1 to TRBJ1-5; 10 nucleotides agree with TRBD1. Germline-derived CDR1 and CDR2 are SQVTM and ANQGSEA. The J segment lost 1 base and the V segment lost 6 bases, leaving 3 bases of the junction unmatched. CDR3 size: 14 residues. The CDR3 sequence is CSVRGQGSNQPQHF. CDR3 in DNA: TGCAGCGTCAGGGGACAGGGGAGCAATCAGCCCCAGCATTTT.

The CDR3 is CASSHGPSNTGELFF. In DNA, the CDR3 is TGTGCCAGCAGTCACGGGCCATCGAACACCGGGGAGCTGTTTTTT. The chain couples TRBV11-3 to TRBJ2-2, with unresolved D. The CDR3 has 15 amino acids. Trimming shortened V by 6 bases and J by 0 bases, and 11 bases separated the two germline ends. Germline V gene data show CDR1 as SGHNT and CDR2 as YENEEA.

The chain carries TRBV9 and TRBJ2-2; 7 bases are a match to TRBD2. The V gene's germline CDR1 is SGDLS and CDR2 YYNGEE. J lost 6 bases, V lost 3 bases, and 14 bases had no gene match. The CDR3 consists of 17 residues. CDR3 sequence: CASSARGMGLVSGELFF. The CDR3 DNA sequence: TGTGCCAGCAGCGCGCGGGGGATGGGCCTCGTGTCCGGGGAGCTGTTTTTT.

The V call is TRBV10-3, the J call TRBJ1-4; D not resolved. V lost 7 bases and J 4 bases, leaving 10 bases between the germline ends. The V gene's germline CDR1 is ENHRY and CDR2 SYGVKD. The CDR3 extends over 13 amino acids. CDR3 bases: TGTGCCATCACGCCGGGCTATAATGAAAAACTGTTTTTT. It encodes CAITPGYNEKLFF.

V is TRBV2 and J is TRBJ1-1; TRBD1 might be the D (5 bases). Germline-derived CDR1 and CDR2 are SNHLY and FYNNEI. The CDR3 runs 14 residues. The ends were cut back, 4 bases at V and 4 bases at J, with 13 bases in the middle. The CDR3 loop is CASSAKRGGTEAFF. The DNA of the CDR3 is TGTGCCAGCAGTGCCAAACGGGGGGGCACTGAAGCTTTCTTT.

The rearrangement uses TRBV7-6 and TRBJ2-3; perhaps TRBD1 as D (6 bases). CDR1 is SGHVS, CDR2 FNYEAQ, per germline. The CDR3 runs 15 residues. With 3 bases removed from V and 0 bases from J, the gap between germline ends came to 10 bases. The CDR3 DNA follows: TGTGCCAGCAGCTTTCAGGACAGTAGCACAGATACGCAGTATTTT. Translated, it gives CASSFQDSSTDTQYF. Filled out from reference TRBV7-6 and TRBJ2-3, the complete variable domain reads GAGVSQSPRYKVTKRGQDVALRCDPISGHVSLYWYRQALGQGPEFLTYFNYEAQQDKSGLPNDRFSAERPEGSISTLTIQRTEQRDSAMYRCASSFQDSSTDTQYFGPGTRLTVL.